This passage covers 19 T cell receptor beta chains from one sample sequenced in a study of cytomegalovirus exposure and HLA in healthy donors. PCR was performed using 60 Vbeta and 13 Jbeta primers. Profiled with immunoSEQ multiplex PCR; TCRdb holds only in-frame clones, not every one. The sample gives 200,000 to 250,000 clones, more than 75% of which show up once; 2.7% is in the top ten. Material: PBMCs. Receptor source: a woman aged 40 to 49 in good health and CMV-seronegative.

The V gene is TRBV19, the J gene TRBJ1-2; 7 bases are shared with TRBD1. Trimming cost V 2 bases and J 1 base; bases outside gene matches: 1. Germline CDR1 LNHDA, CDR2 SQIVND (reference sequence). The CDR3 is 14 residues long. CDR3 loop: CASSITGVNYGYTF. Written as DNA, the CDR3 is TGTGCCAGTAGTATAACAGGGGTTAACTATGGCTACACCTTC.

V and J are TRBV12-5 and TRBJ1-1; the match to TRBD1 covers 8 bases. The CDR3 loop spans 16 amino acids. Germline V CDR1 and CDR2: LGHNT, FRNRAP. The junction had 9 bases not matched to a gene; V was cut back by 1 base and J by 5 bases. This CDR3 reads CASGLGTTGGETEAFF. The CDR3 DNA sequence: TGTGCTAGTGGTTTGGGAACAACAGGGGGTGAGACTGAAGCTTTCTTT.

V is TRBV5-1 and J is TRBJ2-7; the match to TRBD1 covers 9 bases. The CDR3 is 17 residues long. The trim removed 0 bases at V and 3 bases at J, leaving 10 bases unmatched. Germline-derived CDR1 and CDR2 are SGHRS and YFSETQ. In nucleotides, the CDR3 is TGCGCCAGCAGCTTGGGGACCTCCGGGACAGGGTTCTACGAGCAGTACTTC. Translated, it gives CASSLGTSGTGFYEQYF.

V is TRBV29-1 and J is TRBJ2-7; 11 nucleotides agree with TRBD1. The CDR3 is 14 residues long. V dropped 8 bases and J dropped 4; count of bases not matched to a gene: 10. CDR1 SQVTM and CDR2 ANQGSEA come from the germline V gene. This chain's CDR3 is CSITGTGGIYEQYF. Written as DNA, the CDR3 is TGCAGCATCACCGGGACAGGGGGAATATACGAGCAGTACTTC.

This chain links TRBV29-1 with TRBJ2-7, with 9 bases lining up with TRBD2. Germline lookup yields CDR1 SQVTM and CDR2 ANQGSEA. This CDR3 has 15 residues. V was pared by 7 bases and J by 2 bases, with 12 bases of the junction left unmatched. In DNA, the CDR3 is TGCAGCGCCGAAAGGAGGGCTAGCGGGACCTACGAGCAGTACTTC. It encodes CSAERRASGTYEQYF.

This rearrangement joins TRBV19 to TRBJ1-3; unclear D gene. Between the trimmed V and J ends, which lost 4 bases and 0 bases, there was a span of 7 bases. CDR1 LNHDA and CDR2 SQIVND come from the germline V gene (reference sequence). The CDR3 length is 14 residues. The CDR3 reads CASSRQVSGNTIYF. For the CDR3, the DNA is TGTGCCAGTAGTAGACAAGTCTCTGGAAACACCATATATTTT.

The chain couples TRBV7-9 to TRBJ2-5; 13 bases match TRBD2. V dropped 5 bases and J dropped 1; count of bases not matched to a gene: 7. The germline CDR1 and CDR2 sequences are SEHNR and FQNEAQ (reference sequence). CDR3 length: 17 amino acids. The chain's CDR3 is CASSRGTSGDFQETQYF. The CDR3 DNA reads as TGTGCCAGCAGCCGCGGGACTAGCGGGGACTTCCAAGAGACCCAGTACTTC.

V is TRBV4-1 and J is TRBJ1-4; D gene ambiguous. This CDR3 contains 12 residues. The germline gives CDR1 MGHRA, CDR2 YSYEKL. V gave up 3 bases and J gave up 8 bases, with 7 bases separating them. The CDR3 region is CASSHPQEKLFF. The CDR3 bases are TGCGCCAGCAGCCACCCTCAGGAAAAACTGTTTTTT.

This chain's CDR3 is CASSLNGAGAGPDTQYF. DNA of the CDR3: TGTGCCAGCAGCTTAAATGGGGCGGGGGCGGGGCCAGATACGCAGTATTTT. This chain links TRBV7-2 with TRBJ2-3; D is possibly TRBD2 (7 bases). Per the germline V gene, CDR1 is SGHTA and CDR2 is FQGNSA. This CDR3 spans 17 amino acids. The ends were cut back, 2 bases at V and 4 bases at J, with 19 bases in the middle. Supplemented by reference TRBV7-2 and TRBJ2-3, the full variable domain reads GAGVSQSPSNKVTEKGKDVELRCDPISGHTALYWYRQSLGQGLEFLIYFQGNSAPDKSGLPSDRFSAERTGGSVSTLTIQRTQQEDSAVYLCASSLNGAGAGPDTQYFGPGTRLTVL.

Concerning this clone: The same CDR3 is also encoded by other DNA sequences in this sample. V usage is TRBV14 and J usage is TRBJ1-5; 9 bases map to TRBD1. CDR1 and CDR2 from the germline V gene are SGHDN and FVKESK. Trimming took 2 bases from V and 6 from J; bases not matched to a gene: 14. This CDR3 spans 18 amino acids. The CDR3 bases are TGTGCCAGCAGCCAACCCTCCGACTCAACAGGGGGCGGTCAGCCCCAGCATTTT. Translated: CASSQPSDSTGGGQPQHF.

In this sample, this clone turned up a few times. The chain joins TRBV27 to TRBJ2-1; TRBD2 agrees at 9 bases. CDR1 and CDR2 (germline): MNHEY, SMNVEV (reference sequence). CDR3 length: 16 residues. The trim removed 8 bases at V and 5 bases at J, leaving 13 bases unmatched. CDR3 in DNA: TGTGCCAGCCCCCCCCGGGGCGGGAGGGACAACAATGAGCAGTTCTTC. Translation: CASPPRGGRDNNEQFF.

This sequence joins TRBV19 and TRBJ2-7; 7 bases map to TRBD1. Unmatched junction bases numbered 4, after V lost 0 bases and J lost 2 bases. In germline, CDR1 is LNHDA, CDR2 SQIVND (reference sequence). The CDR3 covers 15 residues. The CDR3 is CASSIDQGVAYEQYF. The CDR3 DNA is TGTGCCAGTAGTATAGATCAGGGGGTTGCCTACGAGCAGTACTTC.

Concerning this clone itself: The same CDR3 is also encoded by other DNA sequences in this sample. The chain couples TRBV10-2 to TRBJ1-2; 10 nucleotides agree with TRBD1. CDR3 length: 13 amino acids. Trimming at V came to 6 bases and at J to 3 bases, leaving 1 base not matched to a gene. CDR1 is WSHSY and CDR2 is SAAADI in the germline V gene. CDR3 DNA: TGCGCCAGCAGCGGGACAGGGGACTATGGCTACACCTTC. Translating it yields CASSGTGDYGYTF.

The rearrangement links TRBV5-4 to TRBJ2-7, with 9 nucleotides matching TRBD1. V dropped 2 bases and J dropped 9; count of bases not matched to a gene: 3. CDR1 and CDR2 from the germline V gene are SGHNT and YYREEE (reference sequence). The CDR3 covers 12 residues. CDR3 sequence: CASSFRDRVQYF. CDR3 nucleotides: TGTGCCAGCAGCTTTCGGGACAGGGTGCAGTACTTC.

The chain links TRBV25-1 to TRBJ2-7; 12 nucleotides agree with TRBD1. The CDR3 is 17 amino acids. V dropped 0 bases and J dropped 7; count of bases not matched to a gene: 10. Looked up from germline, CDR1 is MGHDK and CDR2 is SYGVNS. CDR3 nucleotides: TGTGCCAGCAGTGAATATACGGGACAGGGGGCGTTGGGGGAGCAGTACTTC. Translated, it gives CASSEYTGQGALGEQYF.

The chain couples TRBV9 to TRBJ2-7; no definite D call. CDR1 is SGDLS and CDR2 is YYNGEE in the germline V gene. This CDR3 is built from 15 residues. Between the trimmed V and J ends, which lost 0 bases and 0 bases, there was a span of 10 bases. CDR3: CASSVDGRSSYEQYF. DNA of the CDR3: TGTGCCAGCAGCGTAGACGGAAGGAGCTCCTACGAGCAGTACTTC.

This chain uses TRBV21-1 with TRBJ1-1. TRBV21-1 is a pseudogene segment. The CDR3 is made up of 16 amino acids. The chain's CDR3 is CASSKVGGRKNTEAFF. In DNA form, the CDR3 reads TGTGCCAGCAGCAAAGTGGGAGGGCGAAAGAACACTGAAGCTTTCTTT.

The chain recombines TRBV30 with TRBJ1-2, with D uncertain. CDR1 and CDR2 (germline): GTSNPN, SVGIG (reference sequence). The CDR3 has 13 amino acids. V lost 2 bases, J lost 8 bases, and 15 bases lay in between. The CDR3 DNA reads TGTGCCTGGAGTATGAACAGCCTGAAGGGCTACACCTTC. This codes for CAWSMNSLKGYTF.

This chain uses TRBV19 with TRBJ2-1; D is possibly TRBD2 (7 bases). V was cut by 4 bases and J by 0 bases, with 13 bases left in between. In germline, CDR1 is LNHDA, CDR2 SQIVND (reference sequence). The CDR3 runs to 16 residues. Here the CDR3 reads CASSRTAGSSYNEQFF. The CDR3 DNA sequence: TGTGCCAGTAGTAGGACAGCGGGGAGCTCCTACAATGAGCAGTTCTTC.